Listed below are T cell receptor beta chains from one sample, sequenced in a study of T-cell memory formation after mild COVID-19. TCRdb processed the 5' RACE reads anew with MiXCR; each CDR3 protein has one entry. The repertoire holds 100,000 to 150,000 distinct CDR3 sequences, with about 5.9% as singletons. Sequenced: PBMCs or a T cell subset sorted from them (not recorded which). All receptors derive from an adult woman who had mild COVID-19 (a few samples of this study predate the infection). Cell type and time point are not known. Each CDR3 is given with its conserved first and last residue. Each record gives: D gene, clone size, V gene, J gene, CDR3 DNA, CDR3 protein. D genes are given only for firm matches. A clone size is listed for some rows: how often the clone was seen (once, few, many), or a class if it is expanded.

D gene: .; clone size: many; V gene: TRBV7-9; J gene: TRBJ1-2; CDR3 DNA: TGTGCCAGCAGCTTAAGGGACTTCGGGGACTATGGCTACACCTTC; CDR3 protein: CASSLRDFGDYGYTF
D gene: .; clone size: .; V gene: TRBV7-2; J gene: TRBJ1-1; CDR3 DNA: TGTGCCAGCAGCTTAAGGGGGGCTAGGGGTACTGAAGCTTTCTTT; CDR3 protein: CASSLRGARGTEAFF
D gene: TRBD1; clone size: few; V gene: TRBV5-5; J gene: TRBJ1-6; CDR3 DNA: TGTGCCAGCAGCCCGGGACAGGCGGGCGGTCCTAATTCACCCCTCCACTTT; CDR3 protein: CASSPGQAGGPNSPLHF
D gene: .; clone size: few; V gene: TRBV11-1; J gene: TRBJ2-1; CDR3 DNA: TGTGCCAGCAGCTTAGAGGGAGTCGCCTACAATGAGCAGTTCTTC; CDR3 protein: CASSLEGVAYNEQFF
D gene: TRBD2; clone size: once; V gene: TRBV7-6; J gene: TRBJ2-3; CDR3 DNA: TGTGCCAGCAGCGTGGGACTAGCGGGACTAGATACGCAGTATTTT; CDR3 protein: CASSVGLAGLDTQYF
D gene: TRBD2; clone size: .; V gene: TRBV6-5; J gene: TRBJ2-1; CDR3 DNA: TGTGCCAGCAGTTACGCGGGAGGGCCCCCCTACAATGAGCAGTTCTTC; CDR3 protein: CASSYAGGPPYNEQFF
D gene: .; clone size: few; V gene: TRBV28; J gene: TRBJ1-1; CDR3 DNA: TGTGCCAGCAGTTTTAATCGGGGACCCATGAACACTGAAGCTTTCTTT; CDR3 protein: CASSFNRGPMNTEAFF
D gene: .; clone size: few; V gene: TRBV30; J gene: TRBJ2-1; CDR3 DNA: TGTGCCTGGAGTACGGAGGGGTACAATGAGCAGTTCTTC; CDR3 protein: CAWSTEGYNEQFF
D gene: .; clone size: .; V gene: TRBV23-1; J gene: TRBJ2-5; CDR3 DNA: TGCGCCAGCAGTCGAAGACGGGACCTCCAAGAGACCCAGTACTTC; CDR3 protein: CASSRRRDLQETQYF
D gene: TRBD1; clone size: many; V gene: TRBV18; J gene: TRBJ1-1; CDR3 DNA: TGTGCCAGCTCACCCTTGACAGGGGACACTGAAGCTTTCTTT; CDR3 protein: CASSPLTGDTEAFF
D gene: .; clone size: few; V gene: TRBV7-8; J gene: TRBJ1-1; CDR3 DNA: TGTGCCAGCACCCCGGGCCGACGGTTGAACACTGAAGCTTTCTTT; CDR3 protein: CASTPGRRLNTEAFF
D gene: .; clone size: few; V gene: TRBV5-1; J gene: TRBJ1-3; CDR3 DNA: TGCGCCAGCAGCTTGGCCCCTTCGGGACTCTCTGGAAACACCATATATTTT; CDR3 protein: CASSLAPSGLSGNTIYF
D gene: .; clone size: few; V gene: TRBV9; J gene: TRBJ1-1; CDR3 DNA: TGTGCCAGCAGCGTAGCTTTGAACACTGAAGCTTTCTTT; CDR3 protein: CASSVALNTEAFF
D gene: .; clone size: .; V gene: TRBV4-1; J gene: TRBJ1-2; CDR3 DNA: TGCGCCAGCAGCCAAGTACCTAAGGCTAACTATGGCTACACCTTC; CDR3 protein: CASSQVPKANYGYTF
D gene: TRBD2; clone size: .; V gene: TRBV9; J gene: TRBJ2-2; CDR3 DNA: TGTGCCAGCAGCCCCCGAGGAGCGGGGAGAGGCGGGGAGCTGTTTTTT; CDR3 protein: CASSPRGAGRGGELFF
D gene: TRBD2; clone size: .; V gene: TRBV5-1; J gene: TRBJ2-5; CDR3 DNA: TGCGCCAGCAGCTTGGCCCCGGGCGGGGGGTACCAGACCCAGTACTTC; CDR3 protein: CASSLAPGGGYQTQYF
D gene: .; clone size: many; V gene: TRBV6-5; J gene: TRBJ1-5; CDR3 DNA: TGTGCCAGCAGTTACTCCGGGGGGAATGTTCCCCAGCATTTT; CDR3 protein: CASSYSGGNVPQHF
D gene: TRBD2; clone size: .; V gene: TRBV12-3/TRBV12-4; J gene: TRBJ2-1; CDR3 DNA: TGTGCCAGCACCCTTGGACTAGCGGGAGGGGGACAGTTCTTC; CDR3 protein: CASTLGLAGGGQFF
D gene: .; clone size: .; V gene: TRBV4-3; J gene: TRBJ2-5; CDR3 DNA: TGCGCCAGCAGCCAAGGGCTAGGCCGCGAGAAAGAGACCCAGTACTTC; CDR3 protein: CASSQGLGREKETQYF
D gene: TRBD1; clone size: .; V gene: TRBV12-3/TRBV12-4; J gene: TRBJ1-5; CDR3 DNA: TGTGCCAGCAGTTATGACAGGGGGTCTAATCAGCCCCAGCATTTT; CDR3 protein: CASSYDRGSNQPQHF
D gene: .; clone size: few; V gene: TRBV30; J gene: TRBJ1-1; CDR3 DNA: TGTGCCTGGAGTTCCGGTCTTGAAGCTTTCTTT; CDR3 protein: CAWSSGLEAFF
D gene: .; clone size: .; V gene: TRBV3-1; J gene: TRBJ1-6; CDR3 DNA: TGTGCCAGCAGCTGGACGTTTGGGGGTAATTCACCCCTCCACTTT; CDR3 protein: CASSWTFGGNSPLHF
D gene: .; clone size: many; V gene: TRBV20-1; J gene: TRBJ2-7; CDR3 DNA: TGCAGTGCTCTCCCCCCCGGGAATTGGTACGAGCAGTACTTC; CDR3 protein: CSALPPGNWYEQYF
D gene: .; clone size: .; V gene: TRBV5-6; J gene: TRBJ1-2; CDR3 DNA: TGTGCCAGCAGCTTCACCGGGGCGAATGGCTACACCTTC; CDR3 protein: CASSFTGANGYTF
D gene: .; clone size: many; V gene: TRBV4-2; J gene: TRBJ1-5; CDR3 DNA: TGTGCCAGCAGCCAAGATGGCGCGGATAGCAATCAGCCCCAGCATTTT; CDR3 protein: CASSQDGADSNQPQHF
D gene: TRBD2; clone size: many; V gene: TRBV12-3/TRBV12-4; J gene: TRBJ2-1; CDR3 DNA: TGTGCCAGCAGTCGCGGGGGGGCCAATGAGCAGTTCTTC; CDR3 protein: CASSRGGANEQFF
D gene: TRBD2; clone size: many; V gene: TRBV29-1; J gene: TRBJ2-1; CDR3 DNA: TGCAGCGTTGAAGATTGGATAGCGGGGGGCTATGAGCAGTTCTTC; CDR3 protein: CSVEDWIAGGYEQFF
D gene: .; clone size: many; V gene: TRBV5-5; J gene: TRBJ2-7; CDR3 DNA: TGTGCCAGCAGCTTGATAGCCTCGAGCTCCTACGAGCAGTACTTC; CDR3 protein: CASSLIASSSYEQYF
D gene: TRBD1; clone size: .; V gene: TRBV7-8; J gene: TRBJ1-2; CDR3 DNA: TGTGCCAGCAGCGATGGGACAGTCTATGGCTACACCTTC; CDR3 protein: CASSDGTVYGYTF
D gene: TRBD2; clone size: many; V gene: TRBV6-2/TRBV6-3; J gene: TRBJ2-7; CDR3 DNA: TGTGCCAGCAGCCTTACTTATTCTAGCGGGAGGCCCTACGAGCAGTACTTC; CDR3 protein: CASSLTYSSGRPYEQYF
D gene: .; clone size: .; V gene: TRBV9; J gene: TRBJ2-7; CDR3 DNA: TGTGCCAGCAGCGTTGGGGGCTACTACGAGCAGTACTTC; CDR3 protein: CASSVGGYYEQYF
D gene: .; clone size: few; V gene: TRBV19; J gene: TRBJ2-2; CDR3 DNA: TGTGCCAGTAGTACAGGGGCGGGAGCGTCGGGGGGCACCGGGGAGCTGTTTTTT; CDR3 protein: CASSTGAGASGGTGELFF
D gene: .; clone size: few; V gene: TRBV24-1; J gene: TRBJ1-2; CDR3 DNA: TGTGCCACCAGTGAGGGACACGGATCCTATGGCTACACCTTC; CDR3 protein: CATSEGHGSYGYTF
D gene: .; clone size: few; V gene: TRBV20-1; J gene: TRBJ2-2; CDR3 DNA: TGCAGTGCTAGACCCCGGGGGAGCGCCCGGAACACCGGGGAGCTGTTTTTT; CDR3 protein: CSARPRGSARNTGELFF
D gene: TRBD2; clone size: .; V gene: TRBV6-5; J gene: TRBJ2-7; CDR3 DNA: TGTGCCAGCAGTTACTCGGCGGGACTAAGCTCCTACGAGCAGTACTTC; CDR3 protein: CASSYSAGLSSYEQYF
D gene: .; clone size: few; V gene: TRBV29-1; J gene: TRBJ2-1; CDR3 DNA: TGCAGCGTGTTCGCTATAAGACGCGGTGAGCAGTTCTTC; CDR3 protein: CSVFAIRRGEQFF